A selection of T cell receptor beta chains follows, all from one sample in a study of shared clonotypes between healthy human individuals. Using immunoSEQ multiplex PCR, the repertoire was profiled, and TCRdb retains in-frame clones only, with some absent. The profile shows 2 million to 2.5 million clones, around 90% of them singletons. The sequencing input was naive CD4+ T cells from PBMCs. The receptors here all came from a man between 18 and 29 years old in good health. Some clones in this sample may be carry-over from other donors' samples. The CDR3 runs from the conserved cysteine through the conserved F or W. The D gene is left open where the match is weak. Not all rows give a size; the values are once, few, many and, for expanded clones, a class.

size: .; V: TRBV10-3; J: TRBJ2-2; D: .; length: 16; CDR3: CAISESAFTNTGELFF; DNA: TGTGCCATCAGTGAGTCGGCATTTACGAACACCGGGGAGCTGTTTTTT
size: once; V: TRBV7-2; J: TRBJ1-2; D: TRBD1; length: 16; CDR3: CASSPWTGASNYGYTF; DNA: TGTGCCAGCAGCCCTTGGACAGGCGCCTCTAACTATGGCTACACCTTC
size: .; V: TRBV10-3; J: TRBJ2-5; D: TRBD1; length: 15; CDR3: CATRQGTGGKETQYF; DNA: TGTGCCACAAGACAGGGGACCGGAGGGAAAGAGACCCAGTACTTC
size: .; V: TRBV2; J: TRBJ2-1; D: .; length: 13; CDR3: CASSEDNPLGEFF; DNA: TGTGCCAGCAGTGAAGACAACCCCCTAGGAGAGTTCTTC
size: once; V: TRBV18; J: TRBJ1-4; D: TRBD1; length: 14; CDR3: CASFPGTGPEKLFF; DNA: TGTGCCAGCTTTCCCGGGACAGGGCCCGAAAAACTGTTTTTT
size: once; V: TRBV21-1; J: TRBJ2-7; D: .; length: 16; CDR3: CASSNPATSGDYEQYF; DNA: TGTGCCAGCAGCAACCCTGCAACTAGCGGGGACTACGAGCAGTACTTC
size: .; V: TRBV5-1; J: TRBJ2-7; D: TRBD2; length: 14; CDR3: CASSLLLATTEQYF; DNA: TGCGCCAGCAGCTTGTTACTAGCGACGACCGAGCAGTACTTC
size: .; V: TRBV27; J: TRBJ1-5; D: .; length: 16; CDR3: CASSLSPDTSNQPQHF; DNA: TGTGCCAGCAGTTTATCGCCAGATACTAGCAATCAGCCCCAGCATTTT
size: .; V: TRBV2; J: TRBJ1-5; D: .; length: 15; CDR3: CASSGARWGNQPQHF; DNA: TGTGCCAGCAGTGGGGCCAGGTGGGGCAATCAGCCCCAGCATTTT
size: .; V: TRBV11-2; J: TRBJ2-7; D: .; length: 15; CDR3: CASSSVEGQSYEQYF; DNA: TGTGCCAGCAGCTCCGTTGAGGGCCAGTCCTACGAGCAGTACTTC
size: .; V: TRBV5-8; J: TRBJ2-5; D: .; length: 16; CDR3: CASSLAAGSSVETQYF; DNA: TGTGCCAGCAGCTTGGCGGCAGGGTCGAGTGTGGAGACCCAGTACTTC
size: .; V: TRBV5-1; J: TRBJ1-4; D: .; length: 14; CDR3: CASSLQSVAEKLFF; DNA: TGCGCCAGCAGCTTACAGTCCGTGGCTGAAAAACTGTTTTTT
size: .; V: TRBV19; J: TRBJ2-7; D: TRBD1; length: 15; CDR3: CASSMVTGGSNEQYF; DNA: TGTGCCAGTAGCATGGTGACAGGGGGGTCCAACGAGCAGTACTTC
size: once; V: TRBV19; J: TRBJ1-5; D: .; length: 15; CDR3: CASSIQGELGQPQHF; DNA: TGTGCCAGTAGTATACAGGGAGAGTTGGGCCAGCCCCAGCATTTT
size: .; V: TRBV28; J: TRBJ1-1; D: .; length: 14; CDR3: CASRPQGRKAEAFF; DNA: TGTGCCAGCAGACCCCAGGGCAGGAAGGCTGAAGCTTTCTTT
size: .; V: TRBV4-3; J: TRBJ2-1; D: .; length: 15; CDR3: CASSQDPSGKGEQFF; DNA: TGCGCCAGCAGCCAAGATCCGTCAGGGAAAGGTGAGCAGTTCTTC
size: .; V: TRBV4-3; J: TRBJ2-1; D: .; length: 17; CDR3: CASSQELRGRNYNEQFF; DNA: TGCGCCAGCAGCCAAGAGTTACGGGGACGGAACTACAATGAGCAGTTCTTC
size: .; V: TRBV11-2; J: TRBJ2-2; D: TRBD2; length: 15; CDR3: CASSLTSGAAGELFF; DNA: TGTGCCAGCAGCTTAACGAGCGGGGCGGCCGGGGAGCTGTTTTTT
size: .; V: TRBV28; J: TRBJ2-1; D: TRBD1; length: 17; CDR3: CASSRFRQGSSYNEQFF; DNA: TGTGCCAGCAGTAGATTCAGACAGGGGAGCTCCTACAATGAGCAGTTCTTC
size: .; V: TRBV6-5; J: TRBJ2-1; D: TRBD2; length: 14; CDR3: CASSRWTSLDEQFF; DNA: TGTGCCAGCAGCCGCTGGACTAGTCTTGATGAGCAGTTCTTC
size: .; V: TRBV4-1; J: TRBJ2-7; D: .; length: 15; CDR3: CASSQDSPGEYEQYF; DNA: TGCGCCAGCAGCCAAGATTCTCCAGGGGAGTACGAGCAGTACTTC
size: .; V: TRBV19; J: TRBJ1-5; D: .; length: 15; CDR3: CASSIKSGLNQPQHF; DNA: TGTGCCAGTAGTATAAAATCAGGGCTGAATCAGCCCCAGCATTTT
size: .; V: TRBV28; J: TRBJ2-1; D: TRBD2; length: 15; CDR3: CASRGTSGRLGEQFF; DNA: TGTGCCAGCAGAGGTACTAGCGGGAGACTGGGAGAGCAGTTCTTC
size: .; V: TRBV19; J: TRBJ2-6; D: TRBD1; length: 17; CDR3: CASSIAGQGSGANVLTF; DNA: TGTGCCAGTAGTATAGCGGGACAGGGATCTGGGGCCAACGTCCTGACTTTC
size: .; V: TRBV11-2; J: TRBJ2-5; D: .; length: 15; CDR3: CASSSPGFPEETQYF; DNA: TGTGCCAGCAGCTCCCCGGGATTTCCCGAAGAGACCCAGTACTTC
size: .; V: TRBV6-5; J: TRBJ1-1; D: .; length: 14; CDR3: CASNRRNMNTEAFF; DNA: TGTGCCAGTAATAGACGGAACATGAACACTGAAGCTTTCTTT
size: .; V: TRBV5-4; J: TRBJ2-7; D: .; length: 14; CDR3: CASSWTVFSYEQYF; DNA: TGTGCCAGCAGCTGGACAGTCTTCTCCTACGAGCAGTACTTC
size: .; V: TRBV28; J: TRBJ2-1; D: TRBD1; length: 16; CDR3: CASRAHSGTAYNEQFF; DNA: TGTGCCAGCAGAGCCCATTCCGGGACAGCCTACAATGAGCAGTTCTTC
size: .; V: TRBV7-6; J: TRBJ1-1; D: .; length: 14; CDR3: CASSYSSTPTEAFF; DNA: TGTGCCAGCAGCTATAGCTCCACACCCACTGAAGCTTTCTTT
size: .; V: TRBV15; J: TRBJ2-1; D: .; length: 16; CDR3: CATSRVGGLLLNEQFF; DNA: TGTGCCACCAGCAGAGTAGGGGGGCTACTCCTCAATGAGCAGTTCTTC
size: .; V: TRBV7-3; J: TRBJ2-1; D: .; length: 15; CDR3: CASSLTPSPYNEQFF; DNA: TGTGCCAGCAGCTTAACTCCTAGTCCCTACAATGAGCAGTTCTTC
size: .; V: TRBV27; J: TRBJ1-4; D: .; length: 15; CDR3: CASRPTDATNEKLFF; DNA: TGTGCCAGCAGACCCACGGACGCAACTAATGAAAAACTGTTTTTT
size: .; V: TRBV6-5; J: TRBJ2-5; D: .; length: 12; CDR3: CASHRVQETQYF; DNA: TGTGCCAGCCACAGGGTCCAAGAGACCCAGTACTTC
size: .; V: TRBV7-2; J: TRBJ1-1; D: .; length: 12; CDR3: CASSPQSRRAFF; DNA: TGTGCCAGCAGCCCGCAATCGAGGCGAGCTTTCTTT
size: .; V: TRBV11-1; J: TRBJ2-5; D: .; length: 17; CDR3: CASRAYGAREYQETQYF; DNA: TGTGCCAGCAGAGCTTATGGCGCCAGGGAGTACCAAGAGACCCAGTACTTC
size: .; V: TRBV7-2; J: TRBJ1-1; D: TRBD1; length: 12; CDR3: CASSGQAIEAFF; DNA: TGTGCCAGCAGCGGACAGGCCATAGAAGCTTTCTTT
size: .; V: TRBV5-4; J: TRBJ2-7; D: TRBD1; length: 14; CDR3: CASSLGAGQGEQYF; DNA: TGTGCCAGCAGCTTGGGAGCGGGACAGGGCGAGCAGTACTTC
size: .; V: TRBV4-3; J: TRBJ1-2; D: .; length: 13; CDR3: CASSQGGGLGYTF; DNA: TGCGCCAGCAGCCAAGGGGGAGGCCTTGGCTACACCTTC
size: few; V: TRBV9; J: TRBJ2-1; D: TRBD2; length: 15; CDR3: CASSASGSSYNEQFF; DNA: TGTGCCAGCAGCGCTAGCGGAAGCTCCTACAATGAGCAGTTCTTC
size: .; V: TRBV2; J: TRBJ1-1; D: TRBD1; length: 15; CDR3: CASSALTGGNTEAFF; DNA: TGTGCCAGCAGCGCACTTACAGGGGGCAACACTGAAGCTTTCTTT
size: .; V: TRBV21-1; J: TRBJ1-1; D: .; length: 18; CDR3: CASSTQGQQGAWNTEAFF; DNA: TGTGCCAGCAGCACTCAGGGGCAACAGGGGGCTTGGAACACTGAAGCTTTCTTT
size: .; V: TRBV4-3; J: TRBJ1-4; D: .; length: 18; CDR3: CASSQDGGRRGFGEKLFF; DNA: TGCGCCAGCAGCCAAGATGGAGGGCGCCGCGGGTTCGGTGAAAAACTGTTTTTT
size: once; V: TRBV2; J: TRBJ2-3; D: .; length: 12; CDR3: CASGQKTDTQYF; DNA: TGTGCCAGCGGTCAGAAGACAGATACGCAGTATTTT